The 11 T cell receptor beta chains listed next were all sequenced from one sample in a study of T-cell reconstitution after alpha-beta-depleted transplantation in children. For TCRbeta, the library was prepared with unique molecular identifiers. TCRdb re-derived calls from the PCR reads in MiXCR, one entry per CDR3 protein. The sample records around 450,000 distinct CDR3 sequences, over 9.5% being singletons. The material sequenced was PBMCs, taken before TCRalphabeta/CD19-depleted stem cell transplant. These receptors originate from a child aged 2 to 10 with inherited bone marrow failure, due to receive a stem cell transplant.

At least ten counts were recorded for this clonotype. CDR3 amino acids: CASSLVRGQSTDTQYF. CDR3 coding DNA: TGTGCCAGCAGCTTGGTCAGGGGGCAAAGCACAGATACGCAGTATTTT. This sequence joins TRBV5-5 and TRBJ2-3; 8 bases fit TRBD1. The CDR3 loop spans 16 amino acids. V was clipped by 0 bases and J by 0 bases; unmatched bases: 3. Germline loops: CDR1 SGHKS, CDR2 YYEKEE (reference sequence).

The chain combines TRBV7-2 with TRBJ2-5, with D unclear. In germline, CDR1 is SGHTA, CDR2 FQGNSA. The ends were cut back, 2 bases at V and 0 bases at J, with 10 bases in the middle. This CDR3 spans 15 amino acids. In DNA form, the CDR3 reads TGTGCCAGCAGCTTAACCCTGGGGTACCAAGAGACCCAGTACTTC. This encodes CASSLTLGYQETQYF.

This clonotype has at least ten counts. This chain joins TRBV27 and TRBJ2-3, with 12 bases lining up with TRBD2. Germline CDR1 is MNHEY and CDR2 is SMNVEV (reference sequence). The CDR3 is made up of 14 amino acids. Unmatched junction bases numbered 3, after V lost 5 bases and J lost 6 bases. The CDR3 loop is CASSPSGRADTQYF. The CDR3 DNA reads TGTGCCAGCAGTCCTAGCGGGAGGGCGGATACGCAGTATTTT.

This clonotype was picked up many times. This chain joins TRBV24-1 and TRBJ2-7; D uncertain. Germline V gene sequence: CDR1 KGHDR, CDR2 SFDVKD. The CDR3 extends over 12 amino acids. The V end was cut by 5 bases, the J end by 3 bases, with 7 bases between. CDR3 sequence (DNA): TGTGCCACCAGTGGCGGCTACTACGAGCAGTACTTC. Amino acid sequence: CATSGGYYEQYF.

This clonotype was recorded once. A much bigger clone sits one base away, suggesting this may be a read error. The rearrangement joins TRBV14 to TRBJ2-7; D is perhaps TRBD2 (5 bases). Germline V gene data show CDR1 as SGHDN and CDR2 as FVKESK. The length of the CDR3 is 15 residues. CDR3 DNA: TGTGCCAGCAGCCAAGTCCGGGAAATTTTTTACGGGCAGTACTTC. Translation gives CASSQVREIFYGQYF.

This clonotype occurred many times. The genes are TRBV27 and TRBJ2-7; TRBD1 agrees at 9 bases. With 6 bases clipped from V and 0 bases from J, the junction kept 9 bases outside the gene matches. Germline V gives CDR1 MNHEY, CDR2 SMNVEV (reference sequence). The CDR3 has 16 residues. DNA of the CDR3: TGTGCCAGCAGCGTTTTGCGGACAGGGGTCTCCTACGAGCAGTACTTC. The encoded protein is CASSVLRTGVSYEQYF.

In the case of this clonotype: This may stem from a read error, because a much larger clone lies one nucleotide away. The V gene is TRBV29-1, the J gene TRBJ2-1; 9 bases align to TRBD1. The V and J ends lost 0 bases and 8 bases, in that order; junction bases with no gene match: 8. There are 15 residues in the CDR3. CDR1 is SQVTM, CDR2 ANQGSEA, per germline. As DNA, the CDR3 is TGCAGCGTTGAAGATACAGGGGGCCCTTACCATGAGCAGTTCTTC. This gives the protein CSVEDTGGPYHEQFF.

The chain uses TRBV5-1 and TRBJ2-5, with D tentatively TRBD2 (6 bases). Germline-derived CDR1 and CDR2 are SGHRS and YFSETQ. V lost 4 bases, J lost 4 bases, and 17 bases lay in between. The CDR3 covers 15 residues. In nucleotides, the CDR3 is TGCGCCAGCAGCCTCGGGGGAACTCAGGGAGAGACCCAGTACTTC. Encoded protein: CASSLGGTQGETQYF.

Here the CDR3 DNA reads TGCAGTGCTAGAGAACAGAATTCACCCCTCCACTTT. This codes for CSAREQNSPLHF. The chain carries TRBV20-1 and TRBJ1-6, with D uncertain. V lost 0 bases, J lost 7 bases, and 4 bases lay in between. In germline, CDR1 is DFQATT, CDR2 SNEGSKA (reference sequence). This CDR3 spans 12 amino acids.

This clonotype was picked up many times. The chain recombines TRBV4-2 with TRBJ2-1; no firm D call. Germline CDR1 is LGHNA and CDR2 is YNFKEQ. The CDR3 contains 15 residues. The V gene lost 2 bases and the J gene lost 10 bases, with 18 bases spanning the gap. The CDR3 loop reads CASSQLEVPPKEQFF. CDR3 DNA sequence: TGTGCCAGCAGCCAACTGGAAGTCCCCCCAAAGGAGCAGTTCTTC.

Note on this clonotype: A read error is possible here, since a much larger clone lies one base away. V usage is TRBV10-3 and J usage is TRBJ2-3; D is perhaps TRBD2 (8 bases). The CDR3 contains 16 residues. Germline CDR1 and CDR2: ENHRY and SYGVKD. The CDR3 sequence is CAIKSGDGGGTDRQYF. In DNA form, the CDR3 reads TGTGCCATCAAGAGTGGGGACGGCGGGGGGACAGATAGGCAGTATTTT.